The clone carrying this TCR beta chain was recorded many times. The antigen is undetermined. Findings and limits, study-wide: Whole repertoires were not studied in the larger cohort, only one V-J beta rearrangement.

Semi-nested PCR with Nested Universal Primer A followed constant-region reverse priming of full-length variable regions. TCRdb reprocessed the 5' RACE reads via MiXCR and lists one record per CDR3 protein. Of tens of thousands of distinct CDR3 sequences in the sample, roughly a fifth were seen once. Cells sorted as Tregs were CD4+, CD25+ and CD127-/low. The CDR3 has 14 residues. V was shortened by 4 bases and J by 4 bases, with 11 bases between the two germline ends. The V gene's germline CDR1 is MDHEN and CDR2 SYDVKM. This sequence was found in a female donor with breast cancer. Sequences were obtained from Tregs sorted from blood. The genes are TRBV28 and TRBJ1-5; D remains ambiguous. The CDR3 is CASSSVTGNQPQHF. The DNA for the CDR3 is TGTGCCAGCAGTTCGGTGACGGGAAATCAGCCCCAGCATTTT.